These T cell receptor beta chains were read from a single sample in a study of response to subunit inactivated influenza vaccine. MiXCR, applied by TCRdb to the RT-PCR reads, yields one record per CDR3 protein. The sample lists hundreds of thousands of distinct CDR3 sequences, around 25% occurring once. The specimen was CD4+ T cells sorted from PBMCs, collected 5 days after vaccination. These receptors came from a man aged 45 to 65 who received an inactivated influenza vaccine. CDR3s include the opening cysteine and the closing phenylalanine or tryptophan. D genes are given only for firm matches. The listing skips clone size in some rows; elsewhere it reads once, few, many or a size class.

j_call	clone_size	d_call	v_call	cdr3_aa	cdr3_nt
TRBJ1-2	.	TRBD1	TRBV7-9	CASSLMEGAFYGYTF	TGTGCCAGCAGCCTCATGGAGGGGGCTTTTTATGGCTACACCTTC
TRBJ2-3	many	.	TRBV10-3	CAISEGRGYSTDTQYF	TGTGCCATCAGTGAGGGCAGGGGCTACAGCACAGATACGCAGTATTTT
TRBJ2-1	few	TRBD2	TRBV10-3	CAIRATSGSYNEQFF	TGTGCCATCAGGGCGACTAGCGGTTCCTACAATGAGCAGTTCTTC
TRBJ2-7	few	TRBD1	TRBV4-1	CASSQEQGAREQYF	TGCGCCAGCAGCCAAGAGCAGGGGGCTAGGGAGCAGTACTTC
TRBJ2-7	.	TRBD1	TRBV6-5	CASSESRGRYEQYF	TGTGCCAGCAGTGAGTCGAGGGGGCGCTACGAGCAGTACTTC
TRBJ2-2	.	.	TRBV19	CASSILLANTGELFF	TGTGCCAGTAGTATACTCCTCGCGAACACCGGGGAGCTGTTTTTT
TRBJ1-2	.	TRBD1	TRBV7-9	CASSIMDRPYGYTF	TGTGCCAGCAGCATTATGGACAGGCCATATGGCTACACCTTC
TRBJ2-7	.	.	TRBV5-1	CASSGVLEGTDEQYF	TGCGCCAGCAGCGGGGTTTTGGAGGGAACCGACGAGCAGTACTTC
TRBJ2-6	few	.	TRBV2	CASSEMGFGANVLTF	TGTGCCAGCAGTGAAATGGGGTTTGGGGCCAACGTCCTGACTTTC
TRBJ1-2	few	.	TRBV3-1	CASSQDRPSLYGYTF	TGTGCCAGCAGCCAAGACCGGCCTTCCCTCTATGGCTACACCTTC
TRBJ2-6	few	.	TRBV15	CATSRDSLQGFSGANVLTF	TGTGCCACCAGCAGAGATTCACTTCAAGGTTTCTCTGGGGCCAACGTCCTGACTTTC
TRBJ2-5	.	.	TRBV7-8	CASSLAHEETQYF	TGTGCCAGCAGCTTAGCACATGAAGAGACCCAGTACTTC
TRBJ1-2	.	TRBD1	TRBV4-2	CASSVGQDYGYTF	TGTGCCAGCAGCGTTGGACAGGACTATGGCTACACCTTC
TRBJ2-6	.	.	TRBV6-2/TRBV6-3	CASSYQRTGANVLTF	TGTGCCAGCAGTTATCAGAGGACGGGGGCCAACGTCCTGACTTTC
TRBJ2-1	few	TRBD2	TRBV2	CASIGSSGSFYNEQFF	TGTGCCAGCATAGGTTCTAGCGGGAGTTTTTACAATGAGCAGTTCTTC
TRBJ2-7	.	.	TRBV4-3	CASSQDRSPGRF	TGCGCCAGCAGCCAAGATCGGTCCCCCGGCCGATTC
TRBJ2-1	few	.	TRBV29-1	CSALSWYALNEQFF	TGCAGCGCCCTGAGTTGGTACGCATTGAATGAGCAGTTCTTC